This T cell receptor (beta chain) stems from a study of blood T cell repertoires in COVID-19. For the study at large: Spain, Italy and the United States supplied samples that represented acute and convalescent COVID-19.

A single count supports this clone. Germline loops: CDR1 GTSNPN, CDR2 SVGIG (reference sequence). This CDR3 has 11 residues. V dropped 4 bases and J dropped 5 bases, with 8 bases sitting between them. TCRdb's table, derived via immunoSEQ multiplex PCR, lists solely in-frame clones and lacks some. The sample has tens of thousands of clones, 89% seen once. This TCR was recovered from a man older than 75 with acute or convalescent COVID-19. The chain recombines TRBV30 with TRBJ2-5; no reliable D call. Sequencing was done on a sample of peripheral blood. CDR3 DNA: TGTGCCTGGATGATCCGGGAGACCCAGTACTTC. Protein product: CAWMIRETQYF.